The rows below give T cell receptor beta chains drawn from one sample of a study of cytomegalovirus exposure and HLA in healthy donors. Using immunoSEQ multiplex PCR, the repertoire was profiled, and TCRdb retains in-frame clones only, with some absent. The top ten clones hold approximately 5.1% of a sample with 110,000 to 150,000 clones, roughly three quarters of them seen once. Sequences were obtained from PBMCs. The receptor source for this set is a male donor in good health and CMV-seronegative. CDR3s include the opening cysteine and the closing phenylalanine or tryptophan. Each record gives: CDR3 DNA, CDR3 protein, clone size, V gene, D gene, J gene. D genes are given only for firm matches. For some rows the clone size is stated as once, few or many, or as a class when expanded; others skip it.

TGCGCCAGCAGCCAAAGAGGGGCGGGGGGGGATAGAGATACGCAGTATTTT CASSQRGAGGDRDTQYF - TRBV4-1 TRBD2 TRBJ2-3
TGTGCCAGCAGCTCACCAGGGTTGACGAACACTGAAGCTTTCTTT CASSSPGLTNTEAFF - TRBV11-2 - TRBJ1-1
TGTGCCAGCAGCCTCAGCACCGACATTGGCTACACCTTC CASSLSTDIGYTF - TRBV7-2 - TRBJ1-2
TGTGCCAGCAGTCCCGACGGGGGGGTGAACACCGGGGAGCTGTTTTTT CASSPDGGVNTGELFF - TRBV9 TRBD2 TRBJ2-2
TGTGCCAGCAACAGACTAGGCGGAGAGACCCAGTACTTC CASNRLGGETQYF few TRBV7-3 - TRBJ2-5
TGTGCCAGCAGCTGGTTTGGACAGGGCCCAGATACGCAGTATTTT CASSWFGQGPDTQYF - TRBV7-2 TRBD1 TRBJ2-3
TGTGCCAGCAGCGTAACGGGGAGTAGCACTGAAGCTTTCTTT CASSVTGSSTEAFF - TRBV9 - TRBJ1-1
TGTGCCAGCAGCCCCTACCTCCGGGACAGACCACTTAAAAGGACTGAAGCTTTCTTT CASSPYLRDRPLKRTEAFF - TRBV7-9 TRBD1 TRBJ1-1
TGCGCCAGCAGTAGGGACAGATTAGCCAAAAACATTCGGTACTTC CASSRDRLAKNIRYF - TRBV5-1 TRBD1 TRBJ2-4
TGCGCCAGCAGCCCGGACAGGGGTTCCTACGAGCAGTACTTC CASSPDRGSYEQYF - TRBV4-1 TRBD1 TRBJ2-7
TGTGCCAGTAGCTCAACAGGGGGATTCAATCAGCCCCAGCATTTT CASSSTGGFNQPQHF - TRBV19 TRBD1 TRBJ1-5
TGCGCCAGCAGCTTGGATGGTAGCGGGGTCCGCCGGACGTATTTT CASSLDGSGVRRTYF - TRBV5-1 TRBD2 TRBJ2-3
TGTGCCAGTAGTTTGGGACAGGGGAACACCGGGGAGCTGTTTTTT CASSLGQGNTGELFF - TRBV19 TRBD1 TRBJ2-2
TGTGCCAGCAGTTTGGGGGAGGAGCAGTACTTC CASSLGEEQYF - TRBV28 - TRBJ2-5
TGTGCCAGCAGCCCTGGGGGCAGGACCGGGCTTGGTAATTCACCCCTCCACTTT CASSPGGRTGLGNSPLHF - TRBV7-2 - TRBJ1-6
TGTGCCAGCAGCCTAGACGGGGGGGGAGAGACCCAGTACTTC CASSLDGGGETQYF - TRBV11-3 TRBD2 TRBJ2-5
TGTGCCAGCAGTGAGGAGTCGGGGGATGAGCAGTTCTTC CASSEESGDEQFF - TRBV2 - TRBJ2-1
TGTGCCAGCAGCTTAGGCGGAGTCACGAACACCGGGGAGCTGTTTTTT CASSLGGVTNTGELFF - TRBV7-8 - TRBJ2-2